The entry that follows covers one T cell receptor beta chain sequence. The antigen it recognizes is unknown. No quality values exist for individual bases; no much larger clone is one base distant. The data originate from a study of blood T cell repertoires in COVID-19 (dated by TCRdb to 2019 to 2021). Some background on the complete study: Samples from collaborators originated in the United States, Italy and Spain and spanned both the acute and convalescent phases of COVID-19. The material from the prospective study consisted of cDNA or gDNA derived from T cells, B-cell-depleted T cells, or PBMCs. Subjects who had been exposed to COVID-19, were actively infected with it, or had recovered from it provided the deeply sampled blood TCRbeta repertoires that made up the dataset. The repertoires were released in a freely available public database meant as a resource for research on the immune response to SARS-CoV-2. Samples came from the ongoing ImmuneRACE study (first 160 participants) plus 1,254 subjects from 6 global collaborators. Nearly every sample came with metadata listing a de-identified subject ID, COVID-19 status, age in years and sex. Where HLA class I and class II types were available, the types were taken from metadata supplied by the sample provider, not from assay-based typing.

Points the paper makes about the study in general: How much clinical and demographic metadata was included differed by source and by participant, and the metadata was provided uncurated.

At one collaborating source in Seattle, patients were enrolled during active infection and were followed longitudinally through the course of disease. Each collaborating institution followed its own protocols to collect whole blood in K2EDTA tubes. Collaborator samples were shipped for TCRbeta analysis as frozen whole blood, isolated PBMCs, or DNA extracted from either sample type. The immunoSEQ Assay, a bias-controlled multiplex PCR, was used to amplify TCRbeta CDR3 regions from genomic DNA. Per the original workflow: The number of nucleated cells in each sample was estimated by amplification of reference gene primers within the assay. To quantify the absolute abundance of each unique TCRbeta CDR3 rearrangement, sequence reads were collapsed and filtered. For each sample, productive Simpson clonality was calculated as the square root of Simpson's diversity index over productive rearrangements. In TCRdb, the immuneACCESS table is reduced to in-frame sequences with V and J assigned. These tables do not hold every clone; where another copy was compared, an unresolved V gene accounts for under half, and the others remain unexplained. The V and J calls and the clone size are those of that table, but D and trimming were determined from the DNA. The sample table records a few hundred thousand clones; about 89% of these occur just once. The ten largest make up about 3% of the sample.

For this chain, trimming is 7 bases at the V end and 0 bases at the J end, and the number of junction bases without a gene match is 11. The CDR3 holds 16 amino acids from the cysteine to the phenylalanine. Only the CDR3 DNA stays, 48 bases, in frame from base 1. CDR1 and CDR2 were assigned from the germline V gene as SQVTM and ANQGSEA. This sequence originates from a young woman with COVID-19, enrolled during active disease. The chain couples TRBV29-1 to TRBJ2-2; 7 junctional bases match TRBD1. Sequenced: peripheral blood. Read as DNA, the sequence is TGCAGCGCGAGGAAACAGGGGCTAACGAACACCGGGGAGCTGTTTTTT. This is translated as CSARKQGLTNTGELFF.